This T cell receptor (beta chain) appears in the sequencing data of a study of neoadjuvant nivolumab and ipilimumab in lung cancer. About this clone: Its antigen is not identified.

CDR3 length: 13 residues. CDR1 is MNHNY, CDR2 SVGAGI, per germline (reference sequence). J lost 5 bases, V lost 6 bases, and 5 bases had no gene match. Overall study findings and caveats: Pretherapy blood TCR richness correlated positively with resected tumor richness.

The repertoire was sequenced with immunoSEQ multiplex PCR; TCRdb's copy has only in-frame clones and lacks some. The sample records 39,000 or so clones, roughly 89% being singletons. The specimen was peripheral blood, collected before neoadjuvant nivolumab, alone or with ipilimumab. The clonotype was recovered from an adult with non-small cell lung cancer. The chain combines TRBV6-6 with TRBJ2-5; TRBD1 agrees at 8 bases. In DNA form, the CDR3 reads TGTGCCAGCAGAACAGGGGGTGGGGAGACCCAGTACTTC. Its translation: CASRTGGGETQYF.